Listed below are T cell receptor beta chains from one sample, sequenced in a study of blood T cell repertoires in COVID-19. Profiled with immunoSEQ multiplex PCR; TCRdb holds only in-frame clones, not every one. In the table there are around 98,000 clones, around 80% of which are singletons. The source material was peripheral blood. Receptors originate from a man between 70 and 80 years old with acute or convalescent COVID-19. CDR3s include the opening cysteine and the closing phenylalanine or tryptophan. A D gene is named only where the DNA matches it firmly. Rows may omit the clone size; those that give it use once, few, many or a size class.

j_call v_call clone_size d_call cdr3_nt cdr3_aa
TRBJ2-2 TRBV9 NA NA TGTGCCCGCAGCGCGGCGGGGGGGACAGGGAACACCGGGGAGCTGTTTTTT CARSAAGGTGNTGELFF
TRBJ1-1 TRBV28 once NA TGTGCCAGCAGTTTTGAGGGTGTAAACACTGAAGCTTTCTTT CASSFEGVNTEAFF
TRBJ2-7 TRBV3-1/TRBV3-2 NA TRBD1 TGTGCCAGCAGCCAAGTCCCGGGACAGGGTTACGAGCAGTACTTC CASSQVPGQGYEQYF
TRBJ2-5 TRBV7-9 NA TRBD2 TGTGCCAGCAGCTTAATGGGGACTAGCGGATACCAAGAGACCCAGTACTTC CASSLMGTSGYQETQYF
TRBJ1-3 TRBV5-4 NA NA TGTGCCAGCACCAGGGATTCTGGAAACACCATATATTTT CASTRDSGNTIYF
TRBJ2-1 TRBV11-2 NA NA TGTGCCAGCAGCTTAGGCGGGAACTACAATGAGCAGTTCTTC CASSLGGNYNEQFF
TRBJ1-5 TRBV28 few NA TGTGCCAGCAGGGTGGACAACAATCAGCCCCAGCATTTT CASRVDNNQPQHF
TRBJ2-7 TRBV5-1 once TRBD2 TGCGCCAGCAGCTGGACTAGCGGGAGGAGCTCCTACGAGCAGTACTTC CASSWTSGRSSYEQYF
TRBJ2-3 TRBV19 few NA TGTGCCAGTAGTCCAACGGCGGGGCGCGATACGCAGTATTTT CASSPTAGRDTQYF
TRBJ2-5 TRBV27 few NA TGTGCCAGCAGCGCTAACTCCGGGGGACAAGAGACCCAGTACTTC CASSANSGGQETQYF
TRBJ2-7 TRBV5-5 NA NA TGTGCCAGCAGCTTGGACCAGGGCTCCTACGAGCAGTACTTC CASSLDQGSYEQYF
TRBJ2-5 TRBV5-8 NA NA TGTGCCAGCAGCTTGTCGAGAGAGGCGGAGACCCAGTACTTC CASSLSREAETQYF
TRBJ2-1 TRBV6-2/TRBV6-3 NA TRBD2 TGTGCCAGCAGCCGACCTAGCGGGAGGCCTTGGAATGAGCAGTTCTTC CASSRPSGRPWNEQFF
TRBJ1-5 TRBV18 NA NA TGTGCCAGCTCACCAAACGGACAGAATCAGCCCCAGCATTTT CASSPNGQNQPQHF
TRBJ2-1 TRBV6-5 few TRBD2 TGTGCCAGCAGGACTAGCGGGTCCTACAATGAGCAGTTCTTC CASRTSGSYNEQFF
TRBJ2-3 TRBV6-2/TRBV6-3 NA TRBD2 TGTGCCAGCAGTTACAAGATCGGACTAGCGGGAGGGCTGACAGATACGCAGTATTTT CASSYKIGLAGGLTDTQYF
TRBJ2-2 TRBV18 NA NA TGTGCCAGCTCACCAGGGACTCCGAACACCGGGGAGCTGTTTTTT CASSPGTPNTGELFF
TRBJ1-2 TRBV2 NA NA TGTGCCAGCAGTGGAGAGGGAACTGGCTACACCTTC CASSGEGTGYTF